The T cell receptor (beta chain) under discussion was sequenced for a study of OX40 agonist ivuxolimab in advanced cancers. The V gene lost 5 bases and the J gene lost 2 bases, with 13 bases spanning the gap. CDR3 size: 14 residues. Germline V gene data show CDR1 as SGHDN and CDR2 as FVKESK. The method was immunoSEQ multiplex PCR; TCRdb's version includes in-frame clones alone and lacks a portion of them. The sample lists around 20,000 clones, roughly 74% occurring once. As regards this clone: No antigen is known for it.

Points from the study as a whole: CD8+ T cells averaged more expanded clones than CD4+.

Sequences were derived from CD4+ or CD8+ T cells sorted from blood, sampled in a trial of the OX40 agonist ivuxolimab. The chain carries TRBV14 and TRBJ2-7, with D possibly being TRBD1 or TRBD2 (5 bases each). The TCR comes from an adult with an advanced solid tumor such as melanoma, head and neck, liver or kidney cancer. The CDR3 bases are TGTGCCAGCAGCACCCGGGACGGTACCTACGAGCAGTACTTC. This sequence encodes CASSTRDGTYEQYF.